These T cell receptor beta chains were read from a single sample in a study of T cell responses to AZD1222 COVID-19 vaccine. Sequencing was performed with immunoSEQ multiplex PCR; in TCRdb, only in-frame clones are kept and a portion is missing. The data show about 57,000 clones, 75% to 90% seen once. The sequencing used peripheral blood, collected on day 0 of AZD1222 vaccination. These receptors were collected from an adult in good health. Each CDR3 is given without its conserved first and last residue.

>TRBV11-1|TRBJ2-5|12
ASSLPTGEETQY
>TRBV28|TRBJ2-2|11
ASSMTGTGELF
>TRBV13|TRBJ2-3|11
ASNGDSTDTQY
>TRBV7-9|TRBJ2-7|14
ASSLVGQGPSYEQY
>TRBV15|TRBJ1-5|12
ATSRKANNQPQH
>TRBV23-1|TRBJ1-5|13
ASSLQGVGNQPQH
>TRBV6-5|TRBJ1-3|14
ASSYDRPERGNTIY
>TRBV30|TRBJ2-7|13
AWSITTSGSSEQY
>TRBV25-1|TRBJ2-5|11
ASSMSGEETQY
>TRBV5-1|TRBJ2-1|10
ASSLRAGEQF
>TRBV11-3|TRBJ2-1|13
ASSLGTSQVNEQF
>TRBV4-2|TRBJ1-1|15
ASSQELGWRGRTEAF
>TRBV7-2|TRBJ1-4|14
ASSLGTGFTNEKLF